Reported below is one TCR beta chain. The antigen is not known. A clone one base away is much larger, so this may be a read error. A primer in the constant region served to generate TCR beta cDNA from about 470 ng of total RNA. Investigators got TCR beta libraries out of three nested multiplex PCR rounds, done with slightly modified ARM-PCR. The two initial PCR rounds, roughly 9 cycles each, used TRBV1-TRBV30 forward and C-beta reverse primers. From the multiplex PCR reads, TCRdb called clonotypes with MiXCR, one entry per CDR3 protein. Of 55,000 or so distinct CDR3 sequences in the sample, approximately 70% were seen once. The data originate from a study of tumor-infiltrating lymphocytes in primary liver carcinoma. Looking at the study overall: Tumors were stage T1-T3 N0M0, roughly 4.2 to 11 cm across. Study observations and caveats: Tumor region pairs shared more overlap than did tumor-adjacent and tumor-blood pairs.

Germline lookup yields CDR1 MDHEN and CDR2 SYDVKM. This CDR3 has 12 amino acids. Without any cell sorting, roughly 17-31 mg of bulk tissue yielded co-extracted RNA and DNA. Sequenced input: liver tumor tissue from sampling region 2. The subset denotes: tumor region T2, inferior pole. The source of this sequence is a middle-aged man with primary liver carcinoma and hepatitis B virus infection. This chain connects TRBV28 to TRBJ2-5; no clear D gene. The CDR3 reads CACSLSLETQYF. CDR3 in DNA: TGTGCCTGCAGTTTATCTTTGGAGACCCAGTACTTC.